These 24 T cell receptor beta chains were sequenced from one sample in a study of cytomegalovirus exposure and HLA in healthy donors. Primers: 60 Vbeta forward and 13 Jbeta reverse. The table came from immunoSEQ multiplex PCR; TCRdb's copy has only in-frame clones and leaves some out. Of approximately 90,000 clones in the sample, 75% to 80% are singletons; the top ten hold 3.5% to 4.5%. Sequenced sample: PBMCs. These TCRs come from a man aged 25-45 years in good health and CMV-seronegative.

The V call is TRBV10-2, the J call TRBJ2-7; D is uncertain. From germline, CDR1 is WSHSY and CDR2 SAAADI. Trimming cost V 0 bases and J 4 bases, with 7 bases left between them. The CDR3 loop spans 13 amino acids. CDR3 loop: CASSESKRYEQYF. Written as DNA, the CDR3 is TGCGCCAGCAGTGAGTCGAAGCGATACGAGCAGTACTTC.

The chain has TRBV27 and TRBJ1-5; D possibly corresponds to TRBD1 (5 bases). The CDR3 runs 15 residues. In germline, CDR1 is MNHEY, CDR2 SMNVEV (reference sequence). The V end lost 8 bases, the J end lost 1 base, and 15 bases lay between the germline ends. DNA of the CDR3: TGTGCCAGCCGCTCTATGGGGGGAAGCAATCAGCCCCAGCATTTT. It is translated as CASRSMGGSNQPQHF.

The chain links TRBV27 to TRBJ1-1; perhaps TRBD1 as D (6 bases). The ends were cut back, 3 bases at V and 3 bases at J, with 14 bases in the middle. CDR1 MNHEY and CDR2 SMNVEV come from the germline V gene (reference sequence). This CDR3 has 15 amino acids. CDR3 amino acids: CASSFRTDRDTEAFF. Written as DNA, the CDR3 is TGTGCCAGCAGTTTCCGGACAGATAGGGACACTGAAGCTTTCTTT.

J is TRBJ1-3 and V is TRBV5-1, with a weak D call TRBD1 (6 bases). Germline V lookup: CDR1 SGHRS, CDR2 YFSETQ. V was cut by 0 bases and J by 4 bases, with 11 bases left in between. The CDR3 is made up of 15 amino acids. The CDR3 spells CASSLAPGVGNTIYF. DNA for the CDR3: TGCGCCAGCAGCTTGGCTCCAGGGGTGGGAAACACCATATATTTT.

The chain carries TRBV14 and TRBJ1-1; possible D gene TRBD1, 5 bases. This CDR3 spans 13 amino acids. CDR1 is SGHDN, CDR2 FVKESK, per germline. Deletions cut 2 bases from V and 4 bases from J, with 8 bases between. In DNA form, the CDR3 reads TGTGCCAGCAGCCAACAAAGGGGCACTGAAGCTTTCTTT. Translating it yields CASSQQRGTEAFF.

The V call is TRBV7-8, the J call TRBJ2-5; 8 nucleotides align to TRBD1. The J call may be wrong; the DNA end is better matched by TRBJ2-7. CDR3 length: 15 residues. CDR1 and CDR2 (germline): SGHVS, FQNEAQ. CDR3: CASSLEAGGIYEQYF. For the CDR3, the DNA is TGTGCCAGCAGCTTAGAAGCAGGGGGCATCTACGAGCAGTACTTC.

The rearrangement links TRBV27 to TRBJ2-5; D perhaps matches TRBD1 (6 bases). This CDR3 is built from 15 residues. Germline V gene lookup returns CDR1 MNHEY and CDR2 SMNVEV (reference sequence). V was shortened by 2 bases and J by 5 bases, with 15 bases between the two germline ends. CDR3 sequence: CASSLSLGHGETQYF. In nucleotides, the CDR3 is TGTGCCAGCAGTTTAAGTTTGGGACACGGGGAGACCCAGTACTTC.

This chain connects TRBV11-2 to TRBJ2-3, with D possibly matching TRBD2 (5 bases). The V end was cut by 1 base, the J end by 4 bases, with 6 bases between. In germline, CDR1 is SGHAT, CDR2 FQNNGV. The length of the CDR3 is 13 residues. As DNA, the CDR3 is TGTGCCAGCAGCTTAGGAGGGCCAGATACGCAGTATTTT. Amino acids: CASSLGGPDTQYF.

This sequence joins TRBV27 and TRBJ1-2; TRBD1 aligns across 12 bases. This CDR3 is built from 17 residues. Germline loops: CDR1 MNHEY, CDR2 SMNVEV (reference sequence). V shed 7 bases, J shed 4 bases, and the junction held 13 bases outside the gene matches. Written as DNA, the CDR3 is TGTGCCAGCACCCTCTGGGGGACAGGGGGCGGTACCTATGGCTACACCTTC. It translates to CASTLWGTGGGTYGYTF.

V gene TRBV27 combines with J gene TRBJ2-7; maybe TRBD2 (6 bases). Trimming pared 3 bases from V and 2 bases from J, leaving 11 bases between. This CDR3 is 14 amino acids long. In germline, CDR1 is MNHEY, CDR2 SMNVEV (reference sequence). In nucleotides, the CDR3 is TGTGCCAGCAGTTTGGACGGACTAACCTACGAGCAGTACTTC. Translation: CASSLDGLTYEQYF.

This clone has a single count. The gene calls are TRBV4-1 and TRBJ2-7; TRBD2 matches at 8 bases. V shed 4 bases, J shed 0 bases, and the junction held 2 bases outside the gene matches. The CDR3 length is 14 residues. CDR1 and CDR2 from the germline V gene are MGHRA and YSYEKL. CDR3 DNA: TGCGCCAGCAGCCTGACTAGCGACTCCTACGAGCAGTACTTC. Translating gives CASSLTSDSYEQYF.

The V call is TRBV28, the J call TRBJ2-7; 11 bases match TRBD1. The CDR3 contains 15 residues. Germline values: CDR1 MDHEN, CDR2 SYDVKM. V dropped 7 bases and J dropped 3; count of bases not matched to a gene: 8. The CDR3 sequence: CASTAPGQGVYEQYF. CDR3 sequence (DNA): TGTGCCAGCACCGCCCCGGGACAGGGGGTCTACGAGCAGTACTTC.

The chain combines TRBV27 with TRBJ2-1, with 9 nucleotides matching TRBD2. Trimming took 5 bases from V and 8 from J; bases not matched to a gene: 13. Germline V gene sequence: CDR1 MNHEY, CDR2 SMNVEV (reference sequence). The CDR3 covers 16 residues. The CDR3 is CASSRLAGAVRDEQFF. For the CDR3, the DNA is TGTGCCAGCAGTAGGTTAGCGGGGGCCGTTAGGGATGAGCAGTTCTTC.

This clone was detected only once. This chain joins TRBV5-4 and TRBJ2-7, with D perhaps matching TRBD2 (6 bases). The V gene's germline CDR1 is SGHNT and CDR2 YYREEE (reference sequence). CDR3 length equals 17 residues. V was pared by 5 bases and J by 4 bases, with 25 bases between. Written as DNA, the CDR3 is TGTGCCAGCAGACCGGGAGACGGGGCCCCTTCGGCTTACGAGCAGTACTTC. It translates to CASRPGDGAPSAYEQYF.

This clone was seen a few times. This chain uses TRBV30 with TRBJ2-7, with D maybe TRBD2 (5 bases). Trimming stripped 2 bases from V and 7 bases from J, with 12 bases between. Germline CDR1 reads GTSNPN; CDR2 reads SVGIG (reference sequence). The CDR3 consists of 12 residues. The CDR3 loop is CAWSRGSGEQYF. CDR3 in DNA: TGTGCCTGGAGTCGAGGGTCGGGGGAGCAGTACTTC.

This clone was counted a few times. In DNA form, the CDR3 reads TGCGCCAGCAGCCAGGAGGGATCCCCCTATGGCTACACCTTC. Protein: CASSQEGSPYGYTF. The chain employs TRBV4-1 and TRBJ1-2; D ambiguous. The CDR3 extends over 14 amino acids. In germline, CDR1 is MGHRA, CDR2 YSYEKL. V was pared by 3 bases and J by 4 bases, with 12 bases between.

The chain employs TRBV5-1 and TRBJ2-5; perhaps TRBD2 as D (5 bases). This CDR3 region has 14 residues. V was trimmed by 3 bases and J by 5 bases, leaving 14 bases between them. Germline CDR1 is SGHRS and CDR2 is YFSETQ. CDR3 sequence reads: CASSSVARGETQYF. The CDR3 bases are TGCGCCAGCAGCTCAGTAGCGAGAGGGGAGACCCAGTACTTC.

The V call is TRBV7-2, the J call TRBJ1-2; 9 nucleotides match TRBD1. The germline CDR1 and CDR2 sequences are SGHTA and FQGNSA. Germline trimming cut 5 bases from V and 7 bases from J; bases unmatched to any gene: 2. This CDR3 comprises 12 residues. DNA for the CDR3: TGTGCCAGCAGCCTACAGGGGGCTGGCTACACCTTC. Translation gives CASSLQGAGYTF.

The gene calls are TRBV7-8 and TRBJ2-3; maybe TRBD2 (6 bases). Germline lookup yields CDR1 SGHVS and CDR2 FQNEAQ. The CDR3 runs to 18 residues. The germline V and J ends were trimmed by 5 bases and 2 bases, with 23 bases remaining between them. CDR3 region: CASSQSFRAGRNTDTQYF. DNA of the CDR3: TGTGCCAGCAGCCAATCCTTCCGTGCCGGGAGAAACACAGATACGCAGTATTTT.

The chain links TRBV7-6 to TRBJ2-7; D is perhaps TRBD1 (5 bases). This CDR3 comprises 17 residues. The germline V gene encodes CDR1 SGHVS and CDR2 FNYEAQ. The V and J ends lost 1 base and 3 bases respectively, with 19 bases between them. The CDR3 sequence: CASSLEGGAGWGYEQYF. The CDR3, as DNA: TGTGCCAGCAGCTTAGAGGGTGGGGCAGGGTGGGGCTACGAGCAGTACTTC.

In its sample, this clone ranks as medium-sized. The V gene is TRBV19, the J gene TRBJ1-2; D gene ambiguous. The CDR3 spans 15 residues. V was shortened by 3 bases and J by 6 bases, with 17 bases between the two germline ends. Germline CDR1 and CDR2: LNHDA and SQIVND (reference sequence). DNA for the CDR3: TGTGCCAGTAGTATTACTTCGGCAGGCCCGAATGGCTACACCTTC. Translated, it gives CASSITSAGPNGYTF.

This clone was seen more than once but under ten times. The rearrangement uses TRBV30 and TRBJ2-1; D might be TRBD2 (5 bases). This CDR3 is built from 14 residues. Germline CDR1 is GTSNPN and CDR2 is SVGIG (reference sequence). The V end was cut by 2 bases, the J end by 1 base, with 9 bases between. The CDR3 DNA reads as TGTGCCTGGAGTTCCCGGACTTCCTACAATGAGCAGTTCTTC. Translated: CAWSSRTSYNEQFF.

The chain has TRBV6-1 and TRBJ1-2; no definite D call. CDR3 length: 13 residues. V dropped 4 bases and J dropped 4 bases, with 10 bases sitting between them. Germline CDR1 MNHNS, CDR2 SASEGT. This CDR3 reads CASSVAVAYGYTF. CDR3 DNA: TGTGCCAGCAGTGTAGCGGTAGCCTATGGCTACACCTTC.

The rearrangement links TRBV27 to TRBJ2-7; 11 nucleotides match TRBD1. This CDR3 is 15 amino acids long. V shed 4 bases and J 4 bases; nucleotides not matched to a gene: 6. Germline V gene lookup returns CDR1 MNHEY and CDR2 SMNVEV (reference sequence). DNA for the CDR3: TGTGCCAGCAGTTCGAAGGGACAGGGGGTTTACGAGCAGTACTTC. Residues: CASSSKGQGVYEQYF.